The 26 T cell receptor beta chains below come from one sample, sequenced in a study of technical replicates of blood from a few donors. Sequenced by immunoSEQ multiplex PCR; TCRdb stores in-frame clones only, minus some. The sample carries approximately 70,000 clones, about 97% recorded once. Sequences were obtained from T cells isolated from PBMCs. These receptors all stem from a human donor in good health.

This chain connects TRBV4-3 to TRBJ2-1; 11 bases are shared with TRBD2. V dropped 3 bases and J dropped 4; count of bases not matched to a gene: 2. The CDR3 length is 15 residues. Germline V gives CDR1 LGHNA, CDR2 YSLEER. CDR3 coding DNA: TGCGCCAGCAGCCAGACTAGCGGGATGTACAATGAGCAGTTCTTC. As protein: CASSQTSGMYNEQFF.

This clone came up once. The chain is built from TRBV4-3 and TRBJ1-2; 11 positions match TRBD1. Germline CDR1 is LGHNA and CDR2 is YSLEER. V gave up 4 bases and J gave up 4 bases; unmatched junction bases: 5. CDR3 length equals 15 residues. CDR3 DNA sequence: TGCGCCAGCAGCCCGGATGGACAGGGGGCCTATGGCTACACCTTC. The encoded protein is CASSPDGQGAYGYTF.

The V gene is TRBV6-6, the J gene TRBJ2-3; no firm D call. Germline CDR1 is MNHNY and CDR2 is SVGAGI (reference sequence). The CDR3 is 12 residues long. Trimming removed 8 bases at V and 10 bases at J, with 16 bases between. In DNA, the CDR3 is TGTGCCAGCGGTCGTTTAGACGAGGCGCAGTATTTT. This translates into CASGRLDEAQYF.

The chain has TRBV7-9 and TRBJ1-1, with D possibly TRBD1 on 6 matching bases. The V and J ends lost 5 bases and 1 base respectively, with 8 bases between them. CDR1 and CDR2 from the germline V gene are SEHNR and FQNEAQ (reference sequence). The CDR3 has 13 residues. As DNA, the CDR3 is TGTGCCAGCAGCCCACAGGGGAACACTGAAGCTTTCTTT. It encodes CASSPQGNTEAFF.

This clone has only one observation. The genes are TRBV28 and TRBJ1-1; the D is unclear. Germline V gene data show CDR1 as MDHEN and CDR2 as SYDVKM. Trimming stripped 3 bases from V and 8 bases from J, with 22 bases between. The CDR3 is 16 residues long. The CDR3 region has the DNA TGTGCCAGCAGTTTCCCGACGGTTAAGTCTAGTAGGGAAGCTTTCTTT. Translating gives CASSFPTVKSSREAFF.

The chain combines TRBV21-1 with TRBJ2-3; TRBD2 is the table's D call and was not checked against the DNA. TRBV21-1 represents a pseudogene. The CDR3 sequence is 13 residues long. CDR3 coding DNA: TGTGCCAGCAGCAAGAGGCCCACAGATACGCAGTATTTT. This translates into CASSKRPTDTQYF.

The CDR3 DNA reads TGTGCCAGCAGTTTAGAGACTTTCACAGATACGCAGTATTTT. It codes for CASSLETFTDTQYF. This chain links TRBV28 with TRBJ2-3; D is unclear. This CDR3 region has 14 residues. From germline, CDR1 is MDHEN and CDR2 SYDVKM. Trimming stripped 2 bases from V and 2 bases from J, with 8 bases between.

The chain employs TRBV7-9 and TRBJ1-1, with D hard to call. Germline V CDR1 and CDR2: SEHNR, FQNEAQ (reference sequence). V gave up 1 base and J gave up 11 bases, with 11 bases separating them. The CDR3 consists of 12 residues. Here the CDR3 DNA reads TGTGCCAGCAGCTTAGAAGCCCCGGGGGCTTTCTTT. Its translation: CASSLEAPGAFF.

V gene TRBV25-1 combines with J gene TRBJ2-2; 11 positions agree with TRBD1. This CDR3 has 16 amino acids. The junction had 4 bases not matched to a gene; V was cut back by 4 bases and J by 3 bases. Germline assignment: CDR1 MGHDK and CDR2 SYGVNS. CDR3 nucleotides: TGTGCCAGCAGTGGGGGGGACAGGGGGGACACCGGGGAGCTGTTTTTT. It is translated as CASSGGDRGDTGELFF.

This sequence joins TRBV28 and TRBJ1-5, with D possibly matching TRBD1 (5 bases). The CDR3 has 15 amino acids. In germline, CDR1 is MDHEN, CDR2 SYDVKM. V shed 10 bases and J shed 3 bases, with 19 bases lying between them. The CDR3 loop reads CATLTQGTNNQPQHF. CDR3 nucleotide sequence: TGTGCCACCCTTACCCAGGGAACTAACAATCAGCCCCAGCATTTT.

V is TRBV11-2 and J is TRBJ2-7; 7 positions match TRBD2. V dropped 5 bases and J dropped 0; count of bases not matched to a gene: 7. From germline, CDR1 is SGHAT and CDR2 FQNNGV. The CDR3 has 15 amino acids. CDR3 region: CASSANPSGSYEQYF. The DNA for the CDR3 is TGTGCCAGCAGCGCCAACCCTAGCGGCTCCTACGAGCAGTACTTC.

The chain combines TRBV18 with TRBJ2-7; 12 positions agree with TRBD1. The CDR3 extends over 14 amino acids. The germline CDR1 and CDR2 sequences are KGHSH and LQKENI. V shed 7 bases and J 6 bases; nucleotides not matched to a gene: 7. The CDR3 sequence is CASLGGQGAIEQYF. The DNA of the CDR3 is TGTGCCAGCTTGGGGGGACAGGGGGCGATCGAGCAGTACTTC. The entire variable domain, with the rest obtained from reference TRBV18 and TRBJ2-7, is as follows: NAGVMQNPRHLVRRRGQEARLRCSPMKGHSHVYWYRQLPEEGLKFMVYLQKENIIDESGMPKERFSAEFPKEGPSILRIQQVVRGDSAAYFCASLGGQGAIEQYFGPGTRLTVT.

The rearrangement links TRBV6-5 to TRBJ1-1, with D tentatively TRBD1 (5 bases). CDR1 is MNHEY, CDR2 SVGAGI, per germline. Trimming left V 2 bases short and J 10 bases short, with 8 bases between. CDR3 length equals 11 residues. In DNA form, the CDR3 reads TGTGCCAGCAGTTACGGGCAGGGAGCTTTCTTT. Its translation: CASSYGQGAFF.

The V gene is TRBV2, the J gene TRBJ1-2; D unclear. Trimming shortened V by 4 bases and J by 4 bases, and 19 bases separated the two germline ends. CDR1 and CDR2 from the germline V gene are SNHLY and FYNNEI. CDR3 length: 16 residues. As DNA, the CDR3 is TGTGCCAGCAGTGCCCCAGCCGACAACCTTCTCTATGGCTACACCTTC. Translating it yields CASSAPADNLLYGYTF.

The chain has TRBV6-5 and TRBJ1-1; 10 positions agree with TRBD1. This CDR3 has 14 residues. Germline V gene data show CDR1 as MNHEY and CDR2 as SVGAGI. J was trimmed by 2 bases and V by 6 bases; bases with no gene match: 3. CDR3: CASRLTGGNTEAFF. The CDR3 DNA sequence: TGTGCCAGCAGATTGACAGGGGGCAACACTGAAGCTTTCTTT.

The chain uses TRBV7-8 and TRBJ2-7; D call uncertain. With 5 bases removed from V and 3 bases from J, the gap between germline ends came to 17 bases. The CDR3 length is 15 residues. The germline gives CDR1 SGHVS, CDR2 FQNEAQ. In DNA form, the CDR3 reads TGTGCCAGCAGCGTGAATTCTCCAGACTTCTACGAGCAGTACTTC. Protein product: CASSVNSPDFYEQYF.

The CDR3 loop is CASSLTPRTGGLRETQYF. In nucleotides, the CDR3 is TGTGCCAGCAGCTTAACCCCACGGACAGGGGGGCTCAGGGAGACCCAGTACTTC. The rearrangement uses TRBV7-2 and TRBJ2-5, with 10 bases fitting TRBD1. V was pared by 2 bases and J by 5 bases, with 14 bases of the junction left unmatched. The CDR3 is made up of 18 amino acids. Germline values: CDR1 SGHTA, CDR2 FQGNSA.

The genes are TRBV21-1 and TRBJ1-4; no DNA check was done on the table's D call, TRBD1. TRBV21-1 is listed as a pseudogene. This CDR3 contains 15 residues. The CDR3 reads CASSNTGGINEKLFF. The CDR3, as DNA: TGTGCCAGCAGCAACACAGGGGGCATTAATGAAAAACTGTTTTTT.

The chain employs TRBV19 and TRBJ1-1; TRBD1 aligns across 9 bases. V lost 5 bases to trimming and J lost 11 bases; unmatched junction nucleotides: 9. The CDR3 sequence is 13 residues long. Germline V gene lookup returns CDR1 LNHDA and CDR2 SQIVND (reference sequence). In nucleotides, the CDR3 is TGTGCCAGTAGTGTTGGGACAGGGAGGTCTGCTTTCTTT. Translating it yields CASSVGTGRSAFF.

The chain is built from TRBV29-1 and TRBJ1-3; D is unresolved. The germline CDR1 and CDR2 sequences are SQVTM and ANQGSEA. Trimming shortened V by 5 bases and J by 0 bases, and 8 bases separated the two germline ends. The length of the CDR3 is 13 residues. This CDR3 reads CSVSGLSGNTIYF. DNA for the CDR3: TGCAGCGTTTCAGGCCTCTCTGGAAACACCATATATTTT.

The CDR3 coding sequence is TGTGCCAGCAGTTCAAGCGGGAAGGGTACACAGGATACGCAGTATTTT. Residues: CASSSSGKGTQDTQYF. The rearrangement links TRBV28 to TRBJ2-3, with 7 bases aligning to TRBD2. V lost 4 bases and J lost 6; bases outside the gene matches: 13. This CDR3 comprises 16 residues. Germline-derived CDR1 and CDR2 are MDHEN and SYDVKM. Complete variable domain (other parts from reference TRBV28 and TRBJ2-3): DVKVTQSSRYLVKRTGEKVFLECVQDMDHENMFWYRQDPGLGLRLIYFSYDVKMKEKGDIPEGYSVSREKKERFSLILESASTNQTSMYLCASSSSGKGTQDTQYFGPGTRLTVL.

The chain employs TRBV11-2 and TRBJ2-1; TRBD2 is a possible D gene (6 bases). Germline CDR1 is SGHAT and CDR2 is FQNNGV. There are 17 residues in the CDR3. Trimming took 3 bases from V and 1 from J, leaving 16 bases between them. The DNA of the CDR3 is TGTGCCAGCAGCTTGTCTGCAGGGACTGGATCCTACAATGAGCAGTTCTTC. Protein product: CASSLSAGTGSYNEQFF.

The J gene is TRBJ2-1, the V gene TRBV12-5; D is unclear. There are 14 residues in the CDR3. Germline CDR1 LGHNT, CDR2 FRNRAP. V lost 2 bases to trimming and J lost 9 bases, with 14 bases between them. The chain's CDR3 is CASGLPLRGLEQFF. The DNA of the CDR3 is TGTGCTAGTGGTTTGCCACTACGAGGCCTTGAGCAGTTCTTC.

V and J are TRBV5-6 and TRBJ2-2, with TRBD2 matching 9 bases. This CDR3 spans 15 amino acids. Germline-derived CDR1 and CDR2 are SGHDT and YYEEEE. The ends lost 2 bases at V and 7 bases at J; junction bases unmatched: 6. The CDR3 nucleotides are TGTGCCAGCAGCTTCCTAGCGGGAACAGGCGGGGAGCTGTTTTTT. Protein sequence: CASSFLAGTGGELFF. The variable domain in full, with the rest retrieved from reference TRBV5-6 and TRBJ2-2, is DAGVTQSPTHLIKTRGQQVTLRCSPKSGHDTVSWYQQALGQGPQFIFQYYEEEERQRGNFPDRFSGHQFPNYSSELNVNALLLGDSALYLCASSFLAGTGGELFFGEGSRLTVL.

The V call is TRBV30, the J call TRBJ1-2, with 9 bases fitting TRBD1. V lost 3 bases and J lost 4; bases outside the gene matches: 3. CDR3 length equals 13 residues. Germline CDR1 reads GTSNPN; CDR2 reads SVGIG (reference sequence). The DNA of the CDR3 is TGTGCCTGGAGGACAGGGGGGACCTATGGCTACACCTTC. It translates to CAWRTGGTYGYTF.

This chain uses TRBV4-3 with TRBJ2-7; D unresolved. The CDR3 is 15 residues long. The V end lost 1 base, the J end lost 0 bases, and 10 bases lay between the germline ends. Germline assignment: CDR1 LGHNA and CDR2 YSLEER. CDR3 sequence: CASSQGLPGSYEQYF. CDR3 sequence (DNA): TGCGCCAGCAGCCAAGGCCTTCCCGGCTCCTACGAGCAGTACTTC.